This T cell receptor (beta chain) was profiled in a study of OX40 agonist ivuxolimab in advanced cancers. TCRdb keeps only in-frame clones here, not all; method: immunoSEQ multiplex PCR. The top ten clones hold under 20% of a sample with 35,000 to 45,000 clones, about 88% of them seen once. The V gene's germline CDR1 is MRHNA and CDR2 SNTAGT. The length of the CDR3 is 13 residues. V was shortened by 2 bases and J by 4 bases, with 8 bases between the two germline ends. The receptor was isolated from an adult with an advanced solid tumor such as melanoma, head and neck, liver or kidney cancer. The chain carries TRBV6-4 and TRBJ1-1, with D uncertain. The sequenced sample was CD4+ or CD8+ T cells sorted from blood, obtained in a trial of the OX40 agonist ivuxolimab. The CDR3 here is CASSDGVGTEAFF. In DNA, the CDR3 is TGTGCCAGCAGTGACGGGGTGGGCACTGAAGCTTTCTTT.